These 16 T cell receptor beta chains were all obtained from the same sample, sequenced in a study of T-cell memory formation after mild COVID-19 (dated by TCRdb to the early 2020s). Libraries were prepared through 5' RACE. Data came from an Illumina NovaSeq 6000. TCRdb passed the public sequencing reads through fastp at Q25 and MiXCR, retaining productive beta sequences. Every distinct CDR3 protein forms one entry, paired with its most common genes and DNA. For this sample there are 150,000 or so distinct CDR3 sequences; roughly 10% appear just once. The ten biggest clones cover 3.5% to 4% of the sample. Sequences were obtained from PBMCs or a T cell subset sorted from them (not recorded which). Source of these receptors: a man aged 18 to 29 who had mild COVID-19 (a few samples of this study predate the infection). The sample titles of this study are shuffled in the database, so cell type and time point are left out; the donor was told from shared clones.

At least ten counts were recorded for this clonotype. CDR3 amino acids: CASSFSLRAADTGELFF. The CDR3 nucleotides read TGTGCCAGCAGCTTTAGCCTGAGGGCCGCGGACACCGGGGAGCTGTTTTTT. The chain joins TRBV7-2 to TRBJ2-2; D perhaps matches TRBD2 (5 bases). From germline, CDR1 is SGHTA and CDR2 FQGNSA. Trimming shortened V by 3 bases and J by 3 bases, and 17 bases separated the two germline ends. This CDR3 is 17 amino acids long.

The chain carries TRBV12-5 and TRBJ2-2; 14 bases fit TRBD2. The V gene end was trimmed by 5 bases and the J gene end by 1 base; junction bases not matched to a gene: 6. CDR1 LGHNT and CDR2 FRNRAP come from the germline V gene. The CDR3 spans 18 residues. In nucleotides, the CDR3 is TGTGCTAGTGGTCCGGGGACTAGCGGGGGCCTGAACACCGGGGAGCTGTTTTTT. It is translated as CASGPGTSGGLNTGELFF. Complete variable domain (other parts from reference TRBV12-5 and TRBJ2-2): DARVTQTPRHKVTEMGQEVTMRCQPILGHNTVFWYRQTMMQGLELLAYFRNRAPLDDSGMPKDRFSAEMPDATLATLKIQPSEPRDSAVYFCASGPGTSGGLNTGELFFGEGSRLTVL.

In this sample, this clonotype turned up many times. A junction boundary mismatches the germline segment, possibly from a read error. The chain has TRBV10-3 and TRBJ2-3, with D perhaps matching TRBD1 or TRBD2 (6 bases each). The length of the CDR3 is 14 residues. CDR1 and CDR2 (germline): ENHRY, SYGVKD. CDR3 coding DNA: TGTGCCACCAGTCAAGGGGGGCCCACAGATACGCAGTATTTT. Protein product: CATSQGGPTDTQYF.

This clonotype was counted at least ten times. The J gene is TRBJ1-1, the V gene TRBV7-9; 8 bases agree with TRBD1. This CDR3 is 13 amino acids long. Trimming cost V 5 bases and J 5 bases; bases outside gene matches: 4. Germline CDR1 and CDR2: SEHNR and FQNEAQ (reference sequence). CDR3 in DNA: TGTGCCAGCAGCCTCGACAGGGGAACTGAAGCTTTCTTT. This translates into CASSLDRGTEAFF.

The CDR3 nucleotides read TGTGCCAGCGGGCCGGGAGGCAATCAGCCCCAGCATTTT. Protein product: CASGPGGNQPQHF. This chain links TRBV6-6 with TRBJ1-5; unclear D gene. This CDR3 has 13 residues. CDR1 and CDR2 from the germline V gene are MNHNY and SVGAGI (reference sequence). V lost 8 bases and J 2 bases, leaving 10 bases between the germline ends.

V and J are TRBV24-1 and TRBJ2-1, with TRBD1 as a possible D gene (6 bases). Trimming took 6 bases from V and 9 from J, leaving 14 bases between them. This CDR3 is built from 13 residues. In germline, CDR1 is KGHDR, CDR2 SFDVKD. CDR3 sequence (DNA): TGTGCCACCAGTATAACAGGGAACAGTGAGCAGTTCTTC. Amino acid sequence: CATSITGNSEQFF.

This clonotype was seen many times. The V and J genes are TRBV12-3 or TRBV12-4 and TRBJ2-5; 11 nucleotides line up with TRBD2. The CDR3 extends over 14 amino acids. With V trimmed by 6 bases and J by 3 bases, 3 bases remained unmatched. CDR3 nucleotides: TGTGCCAGCAGCCTAGCGGGGGGAGAAGAGACCCAGTACTTC. Residues: CASSLAGGEETQYF.

The chain employs TRBV27 and TRBJ2-3; D is possibly TRBD2 (5 bases). The germline V gene has CDR1 MNHEY and CDR2 SMNVEV (reference sequence). V lost 4 bases to trimming and J lost 8 bases, with 16 bases between them. The CDR3 consists of 14 residues. CDR3 bases: TGTGCCAGCAGTTCCCAGGAGTCACGGGGTACGCAGTATTTT. Translated, it gives CASSSQESRGTQYF.

This clonotype was seen repeatedly, ten times or more. This chain uses TRBV11-2 with TRBJ1-4; D perhaps matches TRBD1 (5 bases). In germline, CDR1 is SGHAT, CDR2 FQNNGV. The CDR3 is 14 amino acids. The ends were cut back, 3 bases at V and 8 bases at J, with 13 bases in the middle. The CDR3, as DNA: TGTGCCAGCAGCTTGGCAGGGACTTGGGAAAAACTGTTTTTT. Translating it yields CASSLAGTWEKLFF.

The rearrangement links TRBV6-6 to TRBJ1-5; D remains unclear. Trimming removed 0 bases at V and 7 bases at J, with 13 bases between. The CDR3 has 15 residues. The germline V gene encodes CDR1 MNHNY and CDR2 SVGAGI (reference sequence). The CDR3, as DNA: TGTGCCAGCAGTTACTCCTTGAGCAGATTACAGCCCCAGCATTTT. Its translation: CASSYSLSRLQPQHF.

This clonotype appeared a few times. The V and J genes are TRBV9 and TRBJ2-1, with 9 bases identical to TRBD2. Losses at the gene ends were 0 bases for V and 5 bases for J; bases not matched to a gene: 6. Germline values: CDR1 SGDLS, CDR2 YYNGEE. The CDR3 runs 16 residues. The CDR3 spells CASSVAGGGGNNEQFF. The CDR3 DNA follows: TGTGCCAGCAGCGTAGCTGGCGGGGGGGGGAACAATGAGCAGTTCTTC.

The V and J genes are TRBV5-1 and TRBJ2-7; D gene unclear. This CDR3 is built from 13 residues. The germline V and J ends were trimmed by 0 bases and 3 bases, with 7 bases remaining between them. The germline CDR1 and CDR2 sequences are SGHRS and YFSETQ. The CDR3 DNA sequence: TGCGCCAGCAGCTTGGCCCTGGGCTACGAGCAGTACGTC. It yields the protein CASSLALGYEQYV.

The rearrangement links TRBV19 to TRBJ1-5; 8 positions agree with TRBD1. J gave up 5 bases and V 5 bases, and 5 bases lay outside the gene matches. The germline CDR1 and CDR2 sequences are LNHDA and SQIVND (reference sequence). The CDR3 totals 14 residues. The CDR3 spells CASSRTGGHQPQHF. CDR3 bases: TGTGCCAGTAGTCGTACAGGGGGGCATCAGCCCCAGCATTTT.

This clonotype occurred a few times. The genes are TRBV7-2 and TRBJ1-1; D is perhaps TRBD1 (5 bases). The CDR3 contains 15 residues. The germline V gene encodes CDR1 SGHTA and CDR2 FQGNSA. V dropped 5 bases and J dropped 1 base, with 14 bases sitting between them. The CDR3, as DNA: TGTGCCAGCAGCCGATGGTGGGGGGGGAACACTGAAGCTTTCTTT. Its translation: CASSRWWGGNTEAFF.

Here the CDR3 reads CASKTGGDNEQFF. Written as DNA, the CDR3 is TGTGCCAGCAAGACAGGAGGGGACAATGAGCAGTTCTTC. The chain couples TRBV5-4 to TRBJ2-1; D tentatively fits TRBD1 or TRBD2 (6 bases each). CDR1 is SGHNT, CDR2 YYREEE, per germline (reference sequence). Trimming shortened V by 6 bases and J by 5 bases, and 12 bases separated the two germline ends. CDR3 length: 13 amino acids. The full variable domain, completed using reference TRBV5-4 and TRBJ2-1, is ETGVTQSPTHLIKTRGQQVTLRCSSQSGHNTVSWYQQALGQGPQFIFQYYREEENGRGNFPPRFSGLQFPNYSSELNVNALELDDSALYLCASKTGGDNEQFFGPGTRLTVL.

The J gene is TRBJ1-6, the V gene TRBV5-6; D unresolved. V lost 5 bases and J 0 bases, leaving 12 bases between the germline ends. This CDR3 is built from 16 residues. Germline-derived CDR1 and CDR2 are SGHDT and YYEEEE. The CDR3 nucleotides read TGTGCCAGCAGACGCGGGCAGAGCTCCTATAATTCACCCCTCCACTTT. Encoded protein: CASRRGQSSYNSPLHF.